These T cell receptor beta chains were read from a single sample in a study of CD8+CD57+ T cells in acquired aplastic anemia. TCRdb reprocessed the reads with MiXCR, giving one entry per CDR3 protein. The repertoire holds hundreds of thousands of distinct CDR3 sequences, with around a third as singletons. The sequenced sample consisted of sorted CD4+, CD8+, or CD8+CD57+ T cells (not recorded which) from PBMCs. These receptors were collected from a human donor with aplastic anemia. Both conserved end residues are part of each CDR3. The D gene is left open where the match is weak. Not all rows give a size; the values are once, few, many and, for expanded clones, a class.

.	TRBV18	13	TRBJ1-2	.	CASSLPQTYGYTF	TGTGCCAGCTCTCTTCCCCAGACCTATGGCTACACCTTC
.	TRBV19	14	TRBJ2-2	many	CASSTETGTGELFF	TGTGCCAGTAGTACCGAAACTGGGACCGGGGAGCTGTTTTTT
.	TRBV10-1	12	TRBJ2-3	.	CASSSTTDTQYF	TGCGCCAGCAGCAGCACCACAGATACGCAGTATTTT
TRBD1	TRBV29-1	14	TRBJ2-3	.	CSVRTGGGTDTQYF	TGCAGCGTTCGGACAGGGGGGGGCACAGATACGCAGTATTTT
.	TRBV2	13	TRBJ1-3	many	CASRGDRGNTIYF	TGTGCCAGCAGGGGAGACAGAGGAAACACCATATATTTT
.	TRBV2	15	TRBJ1-2	.	CASSLDSIASYGYTF	TGTGCCAGCAGTCTCGACAGCATAGCCTCCTATGGCTACACCTTC
.	TRBV29-1	14	TRBJ2-7	many	CSVELTSRRYEQYF	TGCAGCGTTGAATTAACTAGCCGCCGCTACGAGCAGTACTTC
.	TRBV29-1	15	TRBJ1-2	.	CSVAAGAGSGYGYTF	TGCAGCGTTGCGGCGGGGGCAGGGTCGGGCTATGGCTACACCTTC
.	TRBV29-1	11	TRBJ1-2	once	CSVGGGGGYTF	TGCAGCGTTGGCGGGGGTGGCGGCTACACCTTC
.	TRBV9	13	TRBJ2-5	few	CASSVSLRETQYF	TGTGCCAGCAGCGTTTCCCTCCGGGAGACCCAGTACTTC
.	TRBV12-3/TRBV12-4	14	TRBJ1-2	many	CASTLGQGNYGYTF	TGTGCCAGCACCCTGGGGCAGGGCAACTATGGCTACACCTTC
.	TRBV4-1	18	TRBJ1-4	few	CASSQVGERGRGGEKLFF	TGCGCCAGCAGCCAAGTGGGGGAAAGGGGACGCGGTGGTGAAAAACTGTTTTTT
.	TRBV7-2	13	TRBJ2-5	few	CASSWSPSETQYF	TGTGCCAGCAGCTGGAGCCCCAGCGAGACCCAGTACTTC
.	TRBV7-2	12	TRBJ2-7	.	CASRSPSYEQYF	TGTGCCAGCAGGTCTCCTTCCTACGAGCAGTACTTC
.	TRBV3-1	13	TRBJ1-1	.	CASSQVRGREAFF	TGTGCCAGCAGCCAAGTCCGCGGGAGAGAAGCTTTCTTT
TRBD1	TRBV10-3	13	TRBJ1-3	few	CAIRGQGENTIYF	TGTGCCATCAGAGGACAGGGGGAAAACACCATATATTTT
.	TRBV29-1	13	TRBJ2-3	few	CSVDKTDGSTQYF	TGCAGCGTTGATAAAACAGACGGGAGTACGCAGTATTTT
.	TRBV24-1	19	TRBJ1-2	.	CATRTRVAIFLCANYGYTF	TGTGCCACCAGGACTAGAGTGGCTATATTCTTATGTGCTAACTATGGCTACACCTTC
.	TRBV14	12	TRBJ1-5	.	CASSHTGWPQHF	TGTGCCAGCAGCCACACCGGCTGGCCCCAGCATTTT
.	TRBV4-3	16	TRBJ2-3	.	CASSQDQRLGTDTQYF	TGCGCCAGCAGCCAAGATCAGAGACTGGGCACAGATACGCAGTATTTT
TRBD1	TRBV19	15	TRBJ1-4	once	CASSPRTGPNEKLFF	TGTGCCAGTAGTCCCCGGACAGGGCCTAATGAAAAACTGTTTTTT
.	TRBV15	17	TRBJ1-2	many	CATSSHREGILNYGYTF	TGTGCCACCAGCAGTCACAGGGAAGGAATCCTTAACTATGGCTACACCTTC
TRBD1	TRBV29-1	19	TRBJ2-3	once	CSVESPGQTLTLPTDTQYF	TGCAGCGTTGAATCACCGGGACAGACTCTTACACTCCCCACAGATACGCAGTATTTT
.	TRBV2	14	TRBJ1-6	many	CASSERPSDSPLHF	TGTGCCAGCAGTGAAAGGCCGTCGGATTCACCCCTCCACTTT
.	TRBV6-1	13	TRBJ2-1	once	CASRTSPWDEQFF	TGTGCCAGCAGGACATCACCTTGGGATGAGCAGTTCTTC
TRBD1	TRBV6-5	14	TRBJ1-2	.	CASSSSTGGSGYTF	TGTGCCAGCAGTTCCTCGACAGGGGGGAGTGGCTACACCTTC
TRBD2	TRBV11-2	15	TRBJ2-1	.	CASSWGLADYNEQFF	TGTGCCAGCAGCTGGGGACTAGCAGATTACAATGAGCAGTTCTTC
.	TRBV20-1	14	TRBJ1-4	.	CSARVGATGEKLFF	TGCAGTGCTAGAGTAGGGGCCACGGGGGAAAAACTGTTTTTT
.	TRBV9	13	TRBJ2-2	few	CASSVKATGELFF	TGTGCCAGCAGCGTAAAAGCCACCGGGGAGCTGTTTTTT
.	TRBV5-6	12	TRBJ1-6	.	CASSFGQGALHF	TGTGCCAGCAGCTTCGGGCAGGGTGCCCTCCACTTT
.	TRBV10-3	16	TRBJ2-6	many	CAISVVESSGANVLTF	TGTGCCATCAGTGTGGTTGAAAGCTCTGGGGCCAACGTCCTGACTTTC
.	TRBV19	15	TRBJ1-5	many	CASSMGQNLNQPQHF	TGTGCCAGTAGTATGGGGCAGAACCTTAATCAGCCCCAGCATTTT
TRBD1	TRBV20-1	16	TRBJ2-7	few	CSARGPRTGDSYEQYF	TGCAGTGCTAGAGGTCCCCGGACAGGGGACTCCTACGAGCAGTACTTC
TRBD1	TRBV7-9	13	TRBJ1-5	.	CASRQGANQPQHF	TGCGCCAGTCGACAGGGGGCCAATCAGCCCCAGCATTTT
TRBD1	TRBV24-1	15	TRBJ1-2	once	CATSDTGTGASGYTF	TGTGCCACCAGTGATACCGGGACAGGGGCTTCTGGCTACACCTTC
.	TRBV19	16	TRBJ1-5	many	CASSIGGGLGAQPQHF	TGTGCCAGTAGTATAGGGGGGGGCCTCGGCGCGCAGCCCCAGCATTTT
.	TRBV6-1	14	TRBJ1-1	few	CASSGMGGDTEAFF	TGTGCCAGCAGTGGTATGGGTGGGGACACTGAAGCTTTCTTT
.	TRBV14	13	TRBJ1-4	.	CASSQQVGEKLFF	TGTGCCAGCAGCCAACAGGTGGGTGAAAAACTGTTTTTT
TRBD1	TRBV5-1	15	TRBJ2-7	.	CASSAQTGGAGEQYF	TGCGCCAGCAGCGCCCAGACAGGGGGCGCGGGCGAGCAGTACTTC
.	TRBV3-1	12	TRBJ1-1	few	CASSQGWGLAFF	TGTGCCAGCAGCCAAGGTTGGGGGTTAGCTTTCTTT
.	TRBV24-1	17	TRBJ1-3	.	CATSDTATRGNGDTIYF	TGTGCCACTAGTGATACTGCGACAAGGGGCAACGGAGACACCATATATTTT
TRBD2	TRBV5-1	12	TRBJ2-7	many	CASGSGSYEQYF	TGCGCCAGCGGCAGCGGGAGCTACGAGCAGTACTTC
.	TRBV19	14	TRBJ2-1	many	CASTGPSSPNEQFF	TGTGCCAGTACTGGTCCGAGTTCTCCCAATGAGCAGTTCTTC
.	TRBV2	13	TRBJ1-2	many	CASSASVSYGYTF	TGTGCCAGCAGTGCTTCGGTCAGCTATGGCTACACCTTC
TRBD2	TRBV20-1	17	TRBJ2-1	.	CSVRTRSGRASYNEQFF	TGCAGTGTTCGAACACGTAGCGGGAGGGCCTCCTACAATGAGCAGTTCTTC
.	TRBV10-3	15	TRBJ1-6	.	CATQTLSSYNSPLHF	TGTGCCACACAGACTTTGAGCTCCTATAATTCACCCCTCCACTTC
TRBD1	TRBV2	14	TRBJ1-6	.	CASSSQGKDSPLHF	TGTGCCAGCAGTTCACAGGGGAAAGATTCACCCCTCCACTTT
TRBD2	TRBV5-1	14	TRBJ2-7	.	CASSWTSVSYEQYF	TGCGCCAGCAGCTGGACTAGCGTATCCTACGAGCAGTACTTC
.	TRBV12-3/TRBV12-4	16	TRBJ1-1	.	CASGPTPGRLNTEAFF	TGTGCCAGCGGACCCACACCGGGGCGGCTCAACACTGAAGCTTTCTTT
.	TRBV20-1	14	TRBJ1-2	many	CSARDRGLLSGYTF	TGCAGTGCTAGAGATCGAGGTCTTCTCAGTGGCTACACCTTC
.	TRBV15	14	TRBJ1-5	many	CATSKIGGNQPQHF	TGTGCCACCAGCAAGATAGGCGGCAATCAGCCCCAGCATTTT
TRBD1	TRBV3-1	14	TRBJ1-2	.	CASSQDRQGGGYTF	TGTGCCAGCAGCCAAGATAGACAGGGAGGCGGCTACACCTTC
TRBD1	TRBV10-3	16	TRBJ2-7	few	CASSYSTGQVSYEQYF	TGTGCCAGCAGTTACAGTACGGGACAGGTTTCCTACGAGCAGTACTTC